This T cell receptor beta chain was identified in a study of blood T cell repertoires in COVID-19. Whole-study context: PBMCs, B-cell-depleted T cells, or T cells were the source of the cDNA or gDNA that made up the material.

This CDR3 region has 15 residues. V was trimmed by 0 bases and J by 2 bases, leaving 11 bases between them. Germline CDR1 reads MNHEY; CDR2 reads SVGAGI. In the source study's methods: Amplified reference gene primers provided the basis for estimating nucleated cell counts. Clones were sequenced by immunoSEQ multiplex PCR, and TCRdb holds only the in-frame ones, with some missing. The V and J calls and the clone size are those of that table, but D and trimming were determined from the DNA. Of 150,000 or so clones in the sample, about 80% are singletons; the top ten hold under 5%. The V and J genes are TRBV6-5 and TRBJ2-7; no firm D call. The sequenced sample consisted of peripheral blood. The sequence was obtained from a woman aged 60 to 75 with acute or convalescent COVID-19. The chain's CDR3 is CASSYSGRNAYEQYF. The CDR3 region has the DNA TGTGCCAGCAGTTACTCGGGCAGGAATGCCTACGAGCAGTACTTC.